This T cell receptor (beta chain) was documented in a study of blood T cells in healthy people across ages. V shed 0 bases and J shed 2 bases, with 8 bases lying between them. Germline values: CDR1 KGHSH, CDR2 LQKENI. This CDR3 comprises 14 residues. This clonotype was observed once. Primed by a sample-barcoded 5' primer and a J-beta primer mix, a second PCR proceeded for about 6 to 11 cycles. TCRdb processed the 5' RACE reads anew with MiXCR; each CDR3 protein has one entry. The table shows about 1,400,000 distinct CDR3 sequences, with roughly 59% occurring only once. The authors extracted at least 5 micrograms of total RNA per sample.

This receptor was obtained from a young man in good health. The sequenced sample was blood. The V and J genes are TRBV18 and TRBJ2-7; possibly TRBD1 for D (5 bases). DNA for the CDR3: TGTGCCAGCTCACCACCGTCAGGGACCTACGAGCAGTACTTC. Translating it yields CASSPPSGTYEQYF.